Described below is a single T cell receptor beta chain sequence and its context. Its antigen is unknown. From germline, CDR1 is LNHDA and CDR2 SQIVND (reference sequence). CDR3 length equals 16 residues. With V trimmed by 4 bases and J by 2 bases, 6 bases remained unmatched. This specimen comes from a study of Ad26.COV2.S vaccination and SARS-CoV-2 variants. Treatment: around 19 received Ad26.COV2.S at low or high dose, single or two shots; about 5 received placebo; per-sample allocation not given. Specimens were obtained on day 63 following the first vaccine or placebo injection. It was an adult aged 18-55 years in Boston who was the donor. Whole-study results and caveats: CD8+ and CD4+ T cells specific for spike reportedly responded with substantial breadth after vaccination. The TCR breadth and depth analyses may have understated or missed part of the total T cell responses.

This table comes from immunoSEQ multiplex PCR, and its TCRdb copy is limited to in-frame clones, with some not included. The data contain more than 400,000 clones, about 90% of them singletons. The chain uses TRBV19 and TRBJ2-1, with 9 positions matching TRBD1. The source is a person between 18 and 65 years old who received the Ad26.COV2.S COVID-19 vaccine or a placebo. The material sequenced was peripheral blood, taken in a trial of Ad26.COV2.S vaccine versus placebo. The CDR3 loop reads CASSTWDRATYNEQFF. CDR3 sequence (DNA): TGTGCCAGTAGTACTTGGGACAGGGCCACCTACAATGAGCAGTTCTTC.